The T cell receptor (beta chain) described here comes from a study of Graves' ophthalmopathy and Graves' hyperthyroidism. This CDR3 spans 10 amino acids. Germline CDR1 is GTSNPN and CDR2 is SVGIG (reference sequence). Excluded were patients with other autoimmune diseases, uncontrolled infections, pregnancy or lactation. Diagnosis was based on clinical symptoms, serum thyroxine, TRAb, thyroid ultrasound and orbital computed tomography. For repertoire sequencing, the TCR beta CDR3 regions were amplified from RNA transcripts. Scientists carried out first-round RT-PCR using HTBI primers and then a second-round multiplex PCR. A single record per CDR3 protein comes from TCRdb applying MiXCR to the multiplex PCR reads. Here the sample spans 150,000 to 200,000 distinct CDR3 sequences, just under 40% being singletons. This clonotype has a count of ten or more. The antigen remains undetermined. A junction boundary mismatches the germline segment, possibly from a read error.

Notes on the study in general: Cross-validated, the 13-signature model showed 87.88%/81.08% sensitivity/specificity, and 80%/75% in the test set. Appearing in blood as well were most expanded thyroid clonotypes above 0.001 frequency.

The clonotype comes from a man aged 30 to 45 with Graves' ophthalmopathy. The V gene is TRBV30, the J gene TRBJ1-2; D gene unclear. The sample taken for sequencing was peripheral blood. In nucleotides, the CDR3 is TGTGCCTGGAGTGTAATCCATCTAAAGTTC. This sequence encodes CAWSVIHLKF.